What follows are 19 T cell receptor beta chains derived from one specimen sequenced in a study of identical twins. MiXCR, run by TCRdb on the 5' RACE reads, gives a single entry per CDR3 protein. The sample shows 690,000 or so distinct CDR3 sequences, roughly 6% of them seen only once. Material for sequencing was naive T cells sorted from blood. The receptors were sampled from a man aged 18 to 35 in good health.

The V gene is TRBV7-2, the J gene TRBJ2-5; 9 nucleotides agree with TRBD2. Trimming at V came to 6 bases and at J to 4 bases, leaving 6 bases not matched to a gene. Germline V gene data show CDR1 as SGHTA and CDR2 as FQGNSA. The CDR3 covers 14 residues. CDR3 in DNA: TGTGCCAGCAGGAGGGCGCGGGAGGGAGAGACCCAGTACTTC. Its translation: CASRRAREGETQYF.

This clonotype was counted at least ten times. This chain uses TRBV12-3 or TRBV12-4 with TRBJ2-5; 9 bases map to TRBD1. This CDR3 has 13 amino acids. V lost 5 bases to trimming and J lost 4 bases; unmatched junction nucleotides: 2. CDR3 nucleotide sequence: TGTGCCAGCAGTCGGACAGGGGTAGAGACCCAGTACTTC. It codes for CASSRTGVETQYF.

The rearrangement uses TRBV29-1 and TRBJ2-5; 7 positions agree with TRBD1. CDR1 SQVTM and CDR2 ANQGSEA come from the germline V gene. The ends lost 2 bases at V and 3 bases at J; junction bases unmatched: 3. The CDR3 runs to 13 residues. Written as DNA, the CDR3 is TGCAGCGTTGAAACGACAGGGAAAGAGACCCAGTACTTC. Amino acid sequence: CSVETTGKETQYF. The full variable domain, its missing parts supplied by reference TRBV29-1 and TRBJ2-5, is SAVISQKPSRDICQRGTSLTIQCQVDSQVTMMFWYRQQPGQSLTLIATANQGSEATYESGFVIDKFPISRPNLTFSTLTVSNMSPEDSSIYLCSVETTGKETQYFGPGTRLLVL.

The sample holds many counts of this clonotype. The chain combines TRBV6-5 with TRBJ2-1; D is uncertain. V was pared by 8 bases and J by 5 bases, with 10 bases between. The length of the CDR3 is 12 residues. CDR1 and CDR2 from the germline V gene are MNHEY and SVGAGI. CDR3 sequence (DNA): TGTGCCAGCTGGGGTGGGGACAATGAGCAGTTCTTC. This sequence encodes CASWGGDNEQFF.

This clonotype was counted ten times or more. The gene calls are TRBV7-9 and TRBJ2-1; D gene ambiguous. Germline CDR1 SEHNR, CDR2 FQNEAQ (reference sequence). The CDR3 loop spans 15 amino acids. The V end lost 2 bases, the J end lost 2 bases, and 10 bases lay between the germline ends. The CDR3 sequence: CASSLSGDAYNEQFF. In DNA, the CDR3 is TGTGCCAGCAGCTTATCTGGGGATGCCTACAATGAGCAGTTCTTC. Based on the CDR3 plus reference TRBV7-9 and TRBJ2-1, the full variable domain is DTGVSQNPRHKITKRGQNVTFRCDPISEHNRLYWYRQTLGQGPEFLTYFQNEAQLEKSRLLSDRFSAERPKGSFSTLEIQRTEQGDSAMYLCASSLSGDAYNEQFFGPGTRLTVL.

This clonotype was detected ten times or more. This chain joins TRBV5-1 and TRBJ2-1, with D tentatively TRBD1 (6 bases). Germline lookup yields CDR1 SGHRS and CDR2 YFSETQ. V was clipped by 4 bases and J by 4 bases, with 9 bases between them. The CDR3 runs to 13 residues. CDR3 DNA sequence: TGCGCCAGCAGCCAGGGACAATACAATGAGCAGTTCTTC. Its protein product is CASSQGQYNEQFF.

Note on this clonotype: No conserved phenylalanine or tryptophan is present at the end of the CDR3, so a read error is the likely explanation. The chain joins TRBV29-1 to TRBJ2-7; TRBD1 aligns across 9 bases. Germline assignment: CDR1 SQVTM and CDR2 ANQGSEA. V trimming: 1 base; J trimming: 2 bases; junction bases outside the gene matches: 0. The CDR3 loop spans 13 amino acids. CDR3 coding DNA: TGCAGCGTTGAAGGGGACAGGGCCTACGAGCAGTACTAC. Protein product: CSVEGDRAYEQYY.

This clonotype was counted at least ten times. This chain links TRBV12-5 with TRBJ1-3, with 7 bases that match TRBD1. From germline, CDR1 is LGHNT and CDR2 FRNRAP. The CDR3 has 16 residues. Losses at the gene ends were 4 bases for V and 2 bases for J; bases not matched to a gene: 8. CDR3 bases: TGTGCTAGTGGTTCTTACAGGGGACGTCCTGGAAACACCATATATTTT. Translating it yields CASGSYRGRPGNTIYF.

CDR3 DNA sequence: TGTGCCAGCAGTGAATTAAGCGGGAGGGCCTTAGGAGTCAATGAGCAGTTCTTC. Translation: CASSELSGRALGVNEQFF. J is TRBJ2-1 and V is TRBV25-1; 10 nucleotides agree with TRBD2. CDR1 is MGHDK and CDR2 is SYGVNS in the germline V gene. This CDR3 is 18 amino acids long. Unmatched junction bases numbered 12, after V lost 1 base and J lost 6 bases.

This clonotype was seen many times. The rearrangement uses TRBV28 and TRBJ2-7; TRBD2 matches at 9 bases. CDR1 is MDHEN, CDR2 SYDVKM, per germline. The V segment lost 10 bases and the J segment 4 bases; nucleotides outside the gene matches: 8. The CDR3 is 13 amino acids. The CDR3 sequence: CATQGSGSYEQYF. The CDR3 DNA sequence: TGTGCCACCCAAGGTAGCGGGAGTTACGAGCAGTACTTC. The full variable domain, completed using reference TRBV28 and TRBJ2-7, is DVKVTQSSRYLVKRTGEKVFLECVQDMDHENMFWYRQDPGLGLRLIYFSYDVKMKEKGDIPEGYSVSREKKERFSLILESASTNQTSMYLCATQGSGSYEQYFGPGTRLTVT.

This clonotype showed up many times. V and J are TRBV4-1 and TRBJ1-2; possible D gene TRBD1, 5 bases. Germline CDR1 MGHRA, CDR2 YSYEKL. This CDR3 is 13 amino acids long. V was trimmed by 3 bases and J by 5 bases, leaving 10 bases between them. DNA for the CDR3: TGCGCCAGCAGCCAGAACGAGGGGTATGGCTACACCTTC. It specifies CASSQNEGYGYTF.

This clonotype was counted a few times. The chain combines TRBV3-1 with TRBJ1-4; D not resolved. This CDR3 is 15 amino acids long. With 3 bases removed from V and 7 bases from J, the gap between germline ends came to 15 bases. Germline V gene lookup returns CDR1 LGHDT and CDR2 YNNKEL (reference sequence). The CDR3 nucleotides read TGTGCCAGCAGCCAGTGGTCTGCCTCGGGTGAAAAACTGTTTTTT. It translates to CASSQWSASGEKLFF.

This clonotype was observed at least ten times. The CDR3 DNA sequence: TGCGCCAGCAGGGGCGGGACAGCTAGCACAGATACGCAGTATTTT. Protein sequence: CASRGGTASTDTQYF. V is TRBV4-3 and J is TRBJ2-3, with a weak D call TRBD1 (7 bases). V lost 6 bases and J 0 bases, leaving 13 bases between the germline ends. Looked up from germline, CDR1 is LGHNA and CDR2 is YSLEER. The CDR3 contains 15 residues.

The chain links TRBV6-5 to TRBJ2-5; tentatively, D is TRBD2 (6 bases). CDR1 is MNHEY and CDR2 is SVGAGI in the germline V gene. V was pared by 4 bases and J by 5 bases, with 20 bases between. There are 16 residues in the CDR3. The CDR3 nucleotides are TGTGCCAGCAGTTTTCAACGGACTAACCTGAGGGAGACCCAGTACTTC. Its translation is CASSFQRTNLRETQYF.

At least ten counts were recorded for this clonotype. The chain links TRBV10-3 to TRBJ2-3, with D possibly being TRBD2 (5 bases). The CDR3 has 17 residues. Germline lookup yields CDR1 ENHRY and CDR2 SYGVKD. V was trimmed by 4 bases and J by 6 bases, leaving 23 bases between them. The CDR3 coding sequence is TGTGCCATCAGTGTACAAAGCGTGCGGCGGGCACGGGATACGCAGTATTTT. This encodes CAISVQSVRRARDTQYF.

This clonotype was seen a handful of times. This rearrangement joins TRBV24-1 to TRBJ2-1; tentatively, D is TRBD2 (6 bases). Per the germline V gene, CDR1 is KGHDR and CDR2 is SFDVKD. The CDR3 runs 15 residues. V was cut by 5 bases and J by 2 bases, with 12 bases left in between. CDR3: CATSVRGTPYNEQFF. In nucleotides, the CDR3 is TGTGCCACCAGTGTTCGGGGGACCCCCTACAATGAGCAGTTCTTC.

This chain links TRBV12-3 or TRBV12-4 with TRBJ2-4, with a weak D call TRBD2 (6 bases). V lost 7 bases to trimming and J lost 7 bases, with 17 bases between them. The CDR3 has 14 amino acids. The CDR3 spells CASTHSGLGNIQYF. The CDR3 DNA sequence: TGTGCCAGCACTCACAGCGGGCTCGGGAACATTCAGTACTTC.

The table lists this clonotype with many counts. The genes are TRBV29-1 and TRBJ1-4; 7 nucleotides align to TRBD1. CDR3 length: 12 amino acids. The germline CDR1 and CDR2 sequences are SQVTM and ANQGSEA. J was trimmed by 7 bases and V by 3 bases; bases with no gene match: 2. In nucleotides, the CDR3 is TGCAGCGTTGAGGCAGGGGGTGAAAAACTGTTTTTT. This translates into CSVEAGGEKLFF.

This clonotype appeared a few times. The chain joins TRBV20-1 to TRBJ2-1; TRBD2 matches 8 bases. Germline-derived CDR1 and CDR2 are DFQATT and SNEGSKA (reference sequence). The CDR3 totals 15 residues. The V and J ends lost 3 bases and 2 bases, in that order; junction bases with no gene match: 6. The CDR3 bases are TGCAGTGCTAGGCCTACTAGCGGACCCTACAATGAGCAGTTCTTC. It yields the protein CSARPTSGPYNEQFF.